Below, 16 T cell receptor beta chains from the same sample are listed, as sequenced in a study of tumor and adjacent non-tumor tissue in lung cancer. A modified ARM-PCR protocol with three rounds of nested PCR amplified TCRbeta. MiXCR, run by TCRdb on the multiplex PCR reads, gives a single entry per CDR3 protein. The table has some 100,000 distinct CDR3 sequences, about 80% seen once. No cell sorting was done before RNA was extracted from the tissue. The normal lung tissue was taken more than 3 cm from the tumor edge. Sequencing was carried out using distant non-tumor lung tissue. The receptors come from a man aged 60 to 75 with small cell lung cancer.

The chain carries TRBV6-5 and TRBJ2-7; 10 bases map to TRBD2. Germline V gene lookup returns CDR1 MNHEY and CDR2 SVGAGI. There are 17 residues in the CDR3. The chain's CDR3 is CASSRSKTSGLPYEQYV. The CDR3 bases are TGTGCCAGCAGTCGATCCAAGACTAGCGGGCTCCCCTACGAGCAGTATGTC.

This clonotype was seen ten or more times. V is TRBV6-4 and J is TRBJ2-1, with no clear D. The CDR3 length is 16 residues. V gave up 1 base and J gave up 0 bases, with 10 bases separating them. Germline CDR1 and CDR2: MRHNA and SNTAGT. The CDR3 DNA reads TGTGCCAGCAGTGACTTCGGGCAGAGCTCCTACAATGAGCAGTTCTTC. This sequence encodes CASSDFGQSSYNEQFF.

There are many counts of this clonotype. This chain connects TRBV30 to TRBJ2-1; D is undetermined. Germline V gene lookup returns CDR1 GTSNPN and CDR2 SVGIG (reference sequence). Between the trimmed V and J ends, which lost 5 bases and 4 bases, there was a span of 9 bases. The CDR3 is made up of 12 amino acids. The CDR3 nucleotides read TGTGCCTGGTCTCCAAGTTACAATGAGCAGTTCTTC. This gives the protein CAWSPSYNEQFF. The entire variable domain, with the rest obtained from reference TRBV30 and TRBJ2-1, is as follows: SQTIHQWPATLVQPVGSPLSLECTVEGTSNPNLYWYRQAAGRGLQLLFYSVGIGQISSEVPQNLSASRPQDRQFILSSKKLLLSDSGFYLCAWSPSYNEQFFGPGTRLTVL.

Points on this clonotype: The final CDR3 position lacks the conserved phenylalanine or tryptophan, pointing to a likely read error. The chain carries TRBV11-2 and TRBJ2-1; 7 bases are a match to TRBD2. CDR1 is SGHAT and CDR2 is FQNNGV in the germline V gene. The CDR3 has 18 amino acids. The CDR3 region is CASSLGVTGGYYYNGQFY. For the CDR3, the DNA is TGTGCCAGCAGCTTAGGAGTAACGGGAGGCTACTACTACAATGGGCAGTTCTAC.

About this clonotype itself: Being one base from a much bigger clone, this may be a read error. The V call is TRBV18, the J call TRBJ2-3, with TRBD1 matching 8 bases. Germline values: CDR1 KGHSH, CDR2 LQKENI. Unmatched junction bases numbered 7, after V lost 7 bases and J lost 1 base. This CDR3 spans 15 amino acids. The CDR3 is CASLSDRAGTDTQYF. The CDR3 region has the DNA TGTGCCAGCTTGTCGGACAGGGCTGGCACAGATACGCAGTATTTT.

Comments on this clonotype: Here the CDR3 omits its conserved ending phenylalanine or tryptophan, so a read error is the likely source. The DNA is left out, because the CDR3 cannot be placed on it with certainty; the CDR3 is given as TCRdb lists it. The chain's CDR3 is CASSLEAAGIWYL. The V and J genes are TRBV11-2 and TRBJ2-4; the D call in the table, TRBD2, was not verified against the DNA. Germline assignment: CDR1 SGHAT and CDR2 FQNNGV. A total of 13 residues make up the CDR3, ends included.

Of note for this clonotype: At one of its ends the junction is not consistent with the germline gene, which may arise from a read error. CDR3 nucleotide sequence: TGTGCCAGCAGTCACTCGATCCGGGGACTAGCGGACAATGACCAGTTCTTC. Residues: CASSHSIRGLADNDQFF. The V gene is TRBV6-5, the J gene TRBJ2-1; 11 bases are shared with TRBD2. The CDR3 runs 17 residues. The germline gives CDR1 MNHEY, CDR2 SVGAGI.

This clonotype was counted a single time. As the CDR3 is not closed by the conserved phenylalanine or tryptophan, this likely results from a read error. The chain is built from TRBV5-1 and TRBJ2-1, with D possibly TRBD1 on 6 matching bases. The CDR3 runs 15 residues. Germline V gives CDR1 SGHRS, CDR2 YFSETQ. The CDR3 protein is CASSLGAPEANEQFL. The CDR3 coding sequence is TGCGCCAGCAGTTTGGGGGCTCCGGAAGCCAATGAGCAGTTCTTA.

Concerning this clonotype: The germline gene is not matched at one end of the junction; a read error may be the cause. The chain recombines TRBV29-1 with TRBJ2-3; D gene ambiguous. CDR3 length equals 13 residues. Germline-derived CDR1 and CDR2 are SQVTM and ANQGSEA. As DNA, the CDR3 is TGCAACGTTGAGTCAGTTGGCACAGATACGCAGTATTTT. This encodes CNVESVGTDTQYF.

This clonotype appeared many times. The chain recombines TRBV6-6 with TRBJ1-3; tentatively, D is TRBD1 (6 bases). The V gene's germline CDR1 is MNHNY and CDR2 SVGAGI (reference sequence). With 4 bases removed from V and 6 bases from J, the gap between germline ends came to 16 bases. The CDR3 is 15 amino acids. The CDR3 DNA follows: TGTGCCAGCAGTTTGCCCACAGGGTCAGAAAACACCATATATTTT. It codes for CASSLPTGSENTIYF.

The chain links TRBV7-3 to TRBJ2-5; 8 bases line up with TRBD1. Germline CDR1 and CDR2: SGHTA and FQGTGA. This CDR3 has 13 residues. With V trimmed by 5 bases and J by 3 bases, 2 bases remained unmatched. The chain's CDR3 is CASSPQGEETQYF. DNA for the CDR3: TGTGCCAGCAGCCCACAGGGGGAAGAGACCCAGTACTTC.

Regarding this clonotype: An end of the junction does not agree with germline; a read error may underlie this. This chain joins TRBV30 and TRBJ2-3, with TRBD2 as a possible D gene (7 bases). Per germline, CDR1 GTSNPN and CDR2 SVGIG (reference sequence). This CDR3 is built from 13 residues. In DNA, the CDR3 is TGTGCCTGGACTATCGGGAGGACAGATATGCAGTATTTT. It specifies CAWTIGRTDMQYF.

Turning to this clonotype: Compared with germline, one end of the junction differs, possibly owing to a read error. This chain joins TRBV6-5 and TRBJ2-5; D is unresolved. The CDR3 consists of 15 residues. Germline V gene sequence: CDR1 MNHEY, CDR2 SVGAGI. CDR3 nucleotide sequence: TGTGCCAGCACCCCGGACCACCTGTACCAAGAGATCCAGTACTTC. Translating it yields CASTPDHLYQEIQYF.

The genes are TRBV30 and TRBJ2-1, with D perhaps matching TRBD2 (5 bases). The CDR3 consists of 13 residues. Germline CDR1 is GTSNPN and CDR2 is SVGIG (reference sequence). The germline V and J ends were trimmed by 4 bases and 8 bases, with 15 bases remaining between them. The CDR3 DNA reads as TGTGCCTGGAACCAGTCGGGGAAGCATGAGCAGTTCTTC. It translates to CAWNQSGKHEQFF.

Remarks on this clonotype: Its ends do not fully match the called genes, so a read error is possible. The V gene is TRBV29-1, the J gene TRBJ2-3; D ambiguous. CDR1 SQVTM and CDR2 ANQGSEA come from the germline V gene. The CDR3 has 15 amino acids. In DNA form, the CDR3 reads TGCAGCGTTGACGCGGTGCGGCCACAAACAGATACGGAGTATTTT. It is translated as CSVDAVRPQTDTEYF.

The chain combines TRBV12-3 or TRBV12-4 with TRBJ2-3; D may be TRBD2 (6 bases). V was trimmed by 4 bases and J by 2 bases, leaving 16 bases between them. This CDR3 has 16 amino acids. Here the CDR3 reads CASSSGSGGFTDTQYF. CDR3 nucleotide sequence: TGTGCCAGCAGTTCAGGTAGCGGAGGTTTCACAGATACGCAGTATTTT.